This T cell receptor beta chain was recovered during a study of metastatic and nonmetastatic thyroid tumors. As originally analysed: Researchers built a distant-metastasis classifier for papillary thyroid cancer that drew on CDR3 differences across clinicopathological groups. TCRdb re-clonotyped the PCR reads through MiXCR. TCRdb, not the authors, supplied the V and J calls. The sample contains 25,000 to 30,000 clones, more than 25% of which appear only once. The V gene's germline CDR1 is KGHSH and CDR2 LQKENI. The ends were cut back, 2 bases at V and 1 base at J, with 5 bases in the middle. The CDR3 contains 13 residues. Until they underwent thyroid surgery, no patient had received any treatment.

The chain joins TRBV18 to TRBJ2-5; D unclear. The sequencing input was blood. This sequence was found in a female donor with papillary thyroid cancer or a benign thyroid nodule (not recorded which). Some clones in this sample may be carry-over from other donors' samples. DNA for the CDR3: TGTGCCAGCTCACCAACCACCCAAGAGACCCAGTACTTC. Protein sequence: CASSPTTQETQYF. The entire variable domain, with the rest obtained from reference TRBV18 and TRBJ2-5, is as follows: NAGVMQNPRHLVRRRGQEARLRCSPMKGHSHVYWYRQLPEEGLKFMVYLQKENIIDESGMPKERFSAEFPKEGPSILRIQQVVRGDSAAYFCASSPTTQETQYFGPGTRLLVL.